This entry features one T cell receptor beta chain sequence. Assay: immunoSEQ multiplex PCR; the TCRdb copy retains only in-frame clones and omits some. In the table there are about 130,000 clones, roughly 95% of which are singletons. The data derive from a study of T cell changes during pregnancy in multiple sclerosis. Germline assignment: CDR1 SNHLY and CDR2 FYNNEI. The CDR3 is made up of 13 amino acids. Between the trimmed V and J ends, which lost 5 bases and 4 bases, there was a span of 8 bases. The material was peripheral blood, obtained after pregnancy. The rearrangement uses TRBV2 and TRBJ2-2; a possible D gene is TRBD1 (6 bases). This TCR was sampled from a female donor with multiple sclerosis, enrolled in a pregnancy study. This chain's CDR3 is CASSWTATGELFF. In DNA form, the CDR3 reads TGTGCCAGCAGTTGGACAGCCACCGGGGAGCTGTTTTTT.